This section outlines one TCR beta chain sequence together with its context. The antigen it binds to is not known. It has no much larger one-base neighbor in the sample; base qualities were not kept. Unmatched junction bases come to 10, with V trimmed by 4 bases and J by 5 bases. The CDR3 covers 15 residues, taking in both the cysteine and the phenylalanine. Only the CDR3 region is kept as DNA, spanning 45 bases read in frame from base 1. For CDR1 and CDR2, the germline V gene lists MGHRA and YSYEKL. The receptor library was made with the immunoSEQ multiplex PCR assay. Sourced from immuneACCESS, this table was stored by TCRdb with only in-frame sequences that have V and J called. A share of the clones is absent; for the studies checked, an unresolved V gene accounts for under half, and the remainder has no known explanation. This sample is represented by under 200,000 clones; around 90% of them were singletons. 0.68% of the sample rests with the top ten.

The sample comes from a study of control samples from healthy donors and cancer patients (dated by TCRdb to between 2020 and 2021). Sequences were obtained from blood. This TCR derives from a woman aged 30 to 39 in good health. The rearrangement joined TRBV4-1 to TRBJ2-7, with 8 middle bases fitting TRBD2. The nucleotides are TGCGCCAGCAGCCGCCTTTTGCAGCGGGAGAACGAGCAGTACTTC. This translates into CASSRLLQRENEQYF.